This TCR beta chain was sequenced during a study of blood T cell repertoires in COVID-19. Study at large: Collection of acute and convalescent COVID-19 samples took place in the United States, Italy and Spain.

CDR3 length: 16 amino acids. Germline-derived CDR1 and CDR2 are SGHNT and YENEEA. J was trimmed by 6 bases and V by 6 bases; bases with no gene match: 9. Authors' methods: The assay estimated nucleated cells by amplifying reference gene primers. TCRdb's table, derived via immunoSEQ multiplex PCR, lists solely in-frame clones and lacks some. That table gives V, J and clone size, and the DNA gave D and trimming. The data hold fewer than 250,000 clones, with 88% observed a single time. The count of this clone is one. The chain employs TRBV11-3 and TRBJ2-3; 13 bases match TRBD2. Sequences were obtained from peripheral blood. The TCR comes from a human donor in a cohort sampled during active COVID-19. The CDR3 DNA sequence: TGTGCCAGCAGTCCAGGGACTAGCGGGAAGGAGGATACGCAGTATTTT. This gives the protein CASSPGTSGKEDTQYF. Full variable domain (rest looked up from reference TRBV11-3 and TRBJ2-3): EAGVVQSPRYKIIEKKQPVAFWCNPISGHNTLYWYLQNLGQGPELLIRYENEEAVDDSQLPKDRFSAERLKGVDSTLKIQPAELGDSAVYLCASSPGTSGKEDTQYFGPGTRLTVL.